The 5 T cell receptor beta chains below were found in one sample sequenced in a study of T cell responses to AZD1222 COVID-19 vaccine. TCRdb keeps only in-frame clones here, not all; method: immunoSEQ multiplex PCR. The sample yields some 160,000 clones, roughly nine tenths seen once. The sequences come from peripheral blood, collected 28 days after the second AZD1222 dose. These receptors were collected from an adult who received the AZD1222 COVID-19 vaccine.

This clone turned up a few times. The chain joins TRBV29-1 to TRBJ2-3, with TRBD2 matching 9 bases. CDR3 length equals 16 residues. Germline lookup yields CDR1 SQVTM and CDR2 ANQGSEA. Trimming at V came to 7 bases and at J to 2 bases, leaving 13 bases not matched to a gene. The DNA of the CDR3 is TGCAGCGGCGAGGGGGGGCTAGCGGGGATCACAGATACGCAGTATTTT. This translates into CSGEGGLAGITDTQYF.

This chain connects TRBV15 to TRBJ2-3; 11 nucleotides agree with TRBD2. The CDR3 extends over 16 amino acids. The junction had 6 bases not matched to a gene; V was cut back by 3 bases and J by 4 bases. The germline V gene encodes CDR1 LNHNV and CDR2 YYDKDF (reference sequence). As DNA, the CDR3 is TGTGCCACCAGCAGGGTGGGACTAGCGGTAGCAGATACGCAGTATTTT. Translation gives CATSRVGLAVADTQYF.

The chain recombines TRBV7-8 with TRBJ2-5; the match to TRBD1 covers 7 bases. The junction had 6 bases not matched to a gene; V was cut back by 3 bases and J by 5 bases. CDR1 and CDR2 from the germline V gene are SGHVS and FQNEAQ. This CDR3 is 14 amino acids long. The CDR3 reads CASSFDRVAETQYF. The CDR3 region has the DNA TGTGCCAGCAGCTTTGACAGGGTGGCGGAGACCCAGTACTTC.

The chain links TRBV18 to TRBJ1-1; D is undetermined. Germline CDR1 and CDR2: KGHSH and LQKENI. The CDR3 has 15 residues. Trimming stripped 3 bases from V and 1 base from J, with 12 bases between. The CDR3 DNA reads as TGTGCCAGCTCACCCCTCGACACAAAGAACACTGAAGCTTTCTTT. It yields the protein CASSPLDTKNTEAFF.

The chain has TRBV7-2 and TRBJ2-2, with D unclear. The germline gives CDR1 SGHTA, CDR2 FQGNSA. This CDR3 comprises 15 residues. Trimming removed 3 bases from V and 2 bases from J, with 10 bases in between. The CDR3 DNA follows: TGTGCCAGCAGCTTGTTTGACAAAAACACCGGGGAGCTGTTTTTT. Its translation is CASSLFDKNTGELFF.